What follows describes a single TCR beta chain. Its antigen remains unknown. The table came from immunoSEQ multiplex PCR; TCRdb's copy has only in-frame clones and leaves some out. The sample lists around 20,000 clones; about 64% were seen once. The source of the sample is a study of PD-1 blockade in classical Hodgkin lymphoma. Study-wide results and caveats: CD8+ TCR diversity did not rise significantly by C4D1, unlike CD4+.

The length of the CDR3 is 15 residues. Germline V CDR1 and CDR2: LNHDA, SQIVND (reference sequence). V was trimmed by 3 bases and J by 6 bases, leaving 14 bases between them. Each patient relapsed following autologous stem cell transplantation, and prior brentuximab vedotin exposure differed. The receptor's source is a human donor with classical Hodgkin lymphoma. Here the sequenced sample was peripheral blood mononuclear cells (PBMCs), taken at baseline. The chain has TRBV19 and TRBJ1-4; D is perhaps TRBD1 (5 bases). In DNA form, the CDR3 reads TGTGCCAGTAGTATTCCCAGGGTGGAGGATGAAAAACTGTTTTTT. Translated: CASSIPRVEDEKLFF.